This TCR beta chain was identified during a study of siplizumab effects on memory and regulatory T cells. Notes on the study in general: Mappable alloreactive CD4+ clones were on average about 62% Treg-derived with siplizumab, roughly 25% in controls. Naive T cells, seemingly more diverse than memory cells, seemed major alloresponse contributors. Proliferating clones, CD4+ or CD8+, lacked an assignable naive or memory phenotype in roughly 75-97% of cases. Tracing alloreactive clones into unstimulated subsets worked for only a minor fraction of them.

As concerns this clone: No antigen is known for it.

Germline values: CDR1 MNHEY, CDR2 SVGAGI. The V end was cut by 10 bases, the J end by 1 base, with 12 bases between. The CDR3 runs to 13 residues. Measured with immunoSEQ multiplex PCR; TCRdb has only the in-frame clones, and not every one. The sample has over 100,000 clones, approximately 92% seen once. The receptor's source is a human donor in good health. The sequenced sample consisted of non-Treg CD4+ T cells sorted from blood. The chain is built from TRBV6-5 and TRBJ2-3; no firm D call. The CDR3 DNA reads as TGTGCCATCCTCGACGGTGGCACAGATACGCAGTATTTT. As protein: CAILDGGTDTQYF.